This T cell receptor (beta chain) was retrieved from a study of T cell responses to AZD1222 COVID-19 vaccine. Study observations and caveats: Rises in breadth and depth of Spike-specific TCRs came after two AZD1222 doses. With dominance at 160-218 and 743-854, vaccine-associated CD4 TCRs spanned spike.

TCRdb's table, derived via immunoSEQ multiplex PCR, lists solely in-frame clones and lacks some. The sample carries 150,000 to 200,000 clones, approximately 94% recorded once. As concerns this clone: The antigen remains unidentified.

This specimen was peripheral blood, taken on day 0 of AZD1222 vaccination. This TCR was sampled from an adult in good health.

CDR3 in amino acids: CSVKGGTGRYNEQFF. The CDR3 DNA reads as TGCAGCGTTAAGGGAGGGACAGGGCGCTACAATGAGCAGTTCTTC. This chain connects TRBV29-1 to TRBJ2-1; 9 bases are shared with TRBD1. V dropped 5 bases and J dropped 3; count of bases not matched to a gene: 8. CDR1 SQVTM and CDR2 ANQGSEA come from the germline V gene. The CDR3 has 15 residues.